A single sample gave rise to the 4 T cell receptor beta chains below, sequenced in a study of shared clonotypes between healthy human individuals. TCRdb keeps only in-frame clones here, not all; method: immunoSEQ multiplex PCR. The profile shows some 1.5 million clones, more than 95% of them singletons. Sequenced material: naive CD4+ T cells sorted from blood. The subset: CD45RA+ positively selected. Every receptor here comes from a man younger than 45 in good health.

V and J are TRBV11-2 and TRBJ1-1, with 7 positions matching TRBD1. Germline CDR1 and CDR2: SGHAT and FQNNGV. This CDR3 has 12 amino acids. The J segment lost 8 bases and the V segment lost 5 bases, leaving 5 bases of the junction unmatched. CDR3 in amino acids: CASSPTGPEAFF. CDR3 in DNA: TGTGCCAGCAGCCCGACAGGGCCCGAAGCTTTCTTT.

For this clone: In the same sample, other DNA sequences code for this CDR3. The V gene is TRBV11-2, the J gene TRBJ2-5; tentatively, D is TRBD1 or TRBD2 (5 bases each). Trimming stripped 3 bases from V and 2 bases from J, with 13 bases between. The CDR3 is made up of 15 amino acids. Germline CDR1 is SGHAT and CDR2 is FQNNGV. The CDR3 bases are TGTGCCAGCAGCTTTCTGAGGGGTCGACAAGAGACCCAGTACTTC. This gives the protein CASSFLRGRQETQYF.

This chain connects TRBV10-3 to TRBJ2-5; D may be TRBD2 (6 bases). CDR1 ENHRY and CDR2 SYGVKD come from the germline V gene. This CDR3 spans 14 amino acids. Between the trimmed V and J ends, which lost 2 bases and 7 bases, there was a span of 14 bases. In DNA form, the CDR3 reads TGTGCCATCAGTGAGGCCGGGCCAGCGGGGACCCAGTACTTC. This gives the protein CAISEAGPAGTQYF.

CDR3 bases: TGTGCCAGCAGCCGCGGGGGCAATGCCTACAATGAGCAGTTCTTC. Translation gives CASSRGGNAYNEQFF. The chain has TRBV7-8 and TRBJ2-1, with a weak D call TRBD2 (7 bases). The CDR3 has 15 residues. Germline V gene sequence: CDR1 SGHVS, CDR2 FQNEAQ. V dropped 5 bases and J dropped 2 bases, with 13 bases sitting between them.